The clone carrying this TCR beta chain appeared once. This specimen belongs to a study of blood T cell repertoires in COVID-19. Study processing details: From reference gene primer amplification, estimates of nucleated cell counts were derived. This table comes from immunoSEQ multiplex PCR, and its TCRdb copy is limited to in-frame clones, with some not included. That table gives V, J and clone size, and the DNA gave D and trimming. Counted here are roughly 180,000 clones, roughly 80% occurring once; the ten biggest clones make up about 10%. V lost 3 bases and J lost 4, with 13 bases in between. Germline CDR1 reads DFQATT; CDR2 reads SNEGSKA (reference sequence). The CDR3 loop spans 13 amino acids.

The gene calls are TRBV20-1 and TRBJ2-7; D may be TRBD2 (5 bases). The sample was PBMCs or T cells enriched from blood (not recorded which). The clonotype originates from a man aged 45 to 65 who had recovered from COVID-19. The CDR3 loop is CSASLYSGYEQYF. The CDR3 DNA reads as TGCAGTGCTAGTCTTTACAGCGGTTACGAGCAGTACTTC.